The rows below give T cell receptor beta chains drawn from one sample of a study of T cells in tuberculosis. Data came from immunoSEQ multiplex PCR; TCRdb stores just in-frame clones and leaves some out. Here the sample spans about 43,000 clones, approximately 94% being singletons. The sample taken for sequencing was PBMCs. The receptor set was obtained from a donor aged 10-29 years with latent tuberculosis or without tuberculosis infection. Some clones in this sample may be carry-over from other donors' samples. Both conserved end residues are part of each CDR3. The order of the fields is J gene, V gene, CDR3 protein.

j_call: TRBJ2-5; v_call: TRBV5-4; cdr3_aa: CATGTGKETQYF
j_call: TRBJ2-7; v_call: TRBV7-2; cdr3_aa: CASSLPRGGEQYF
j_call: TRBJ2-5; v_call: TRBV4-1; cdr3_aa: CASSRKTGNLETQYF
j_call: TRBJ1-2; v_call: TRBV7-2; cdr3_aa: CASSPGMGGRIYGYTF
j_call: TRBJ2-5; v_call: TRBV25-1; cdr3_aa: CASSVGGQMETQYF
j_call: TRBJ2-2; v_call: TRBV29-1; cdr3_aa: CSVDYGTGELFF
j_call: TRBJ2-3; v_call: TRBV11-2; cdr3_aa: CASTWAGATDTQYF
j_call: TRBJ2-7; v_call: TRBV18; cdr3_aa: CASSPRTSGSRGVHEQYF
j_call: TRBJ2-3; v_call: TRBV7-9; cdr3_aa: CATVPSGSTDTQYF
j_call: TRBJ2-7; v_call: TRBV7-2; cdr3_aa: CASSRATESYEQYF
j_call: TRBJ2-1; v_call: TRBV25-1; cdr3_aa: CASSKQGVGNNEQFF
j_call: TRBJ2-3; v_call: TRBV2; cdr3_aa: CASTQTGSNTQYF
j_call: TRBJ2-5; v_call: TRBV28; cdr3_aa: CATLRGYETQYF
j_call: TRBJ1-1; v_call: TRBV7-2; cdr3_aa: CASSLLKGGLSEAFF
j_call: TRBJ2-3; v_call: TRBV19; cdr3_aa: CASSMLGQGTDTQYF
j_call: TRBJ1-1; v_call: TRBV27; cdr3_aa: CASSFGKAGTEAFF
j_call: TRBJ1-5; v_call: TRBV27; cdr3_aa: CASSLSQISNQPQHF
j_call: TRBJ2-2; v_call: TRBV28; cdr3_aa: CASSLSLAGWTNTGELFF
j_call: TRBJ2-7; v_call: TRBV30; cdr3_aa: CAWSQGNLYEQYF
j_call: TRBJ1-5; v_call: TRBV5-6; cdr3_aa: CASSSGRGGNQPQHF
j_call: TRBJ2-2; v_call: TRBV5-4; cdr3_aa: CASWNQGGTGELFF
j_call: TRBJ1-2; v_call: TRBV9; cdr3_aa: CASSPGMGARGYTF
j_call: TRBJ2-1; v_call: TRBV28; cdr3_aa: CASSSLAGVANEQFF